This paragraph covers one T cell receptor (beta chain) sequence. Its antigen is unidentified. This sample was taken from a study of T cells after yellow fever vaccination. Study-wide results and caveats: Post-booster repertoires contained most primary-vaccination clones again (roughly 95% CD4, less than 90% CD8). By day 5 rather than day 15, the secondary response had peaked, though it was weaker. Shared CD4/CD8 clonotypes were a small share, likely from convergent recombination. In FACS-sorted repertoires, abundant clonotypes from the bulk population could appear as contaminants.

Using its own MiXCR run on the 5' RACE reads, TCRdb lists one record per CDR3 protein. The sample includes around 530,000 distinct CDR3 sequences, roughly 17% of them seen just once. CDR1 is MNHNS and CDR2 is SASEGT in the germline V gene. With V trimmed by 6 bases and J by 3 bases, 8 bases remained unmatched. The CDR3 is made up of 14 amino acids. The TCR originated in a man between 18 and 35 years old who received the YFV17D yellow fever vaccine. The chain combines TRBV6-1 with TRBJ2-7; 7 nucleotides line up with TRBD1. This material consisted of PBMCs, taken 4 to 6 days after the first yellow fever vaccination. The CDR3 region is CASRNRDSYYEQYF. CDR3 coding DNA: TGTGCCAGCAGAAACCGGGACAGCTACTACGAGCAGTACTTC.